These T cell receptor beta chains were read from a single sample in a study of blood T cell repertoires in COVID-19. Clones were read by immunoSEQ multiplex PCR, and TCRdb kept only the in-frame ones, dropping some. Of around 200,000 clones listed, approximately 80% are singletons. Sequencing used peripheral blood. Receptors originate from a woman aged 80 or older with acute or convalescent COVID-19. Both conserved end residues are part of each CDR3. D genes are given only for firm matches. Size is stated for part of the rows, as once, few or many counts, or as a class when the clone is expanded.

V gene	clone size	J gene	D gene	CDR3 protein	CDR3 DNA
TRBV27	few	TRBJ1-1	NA	CASSPDSFFYAEWSLPEAFF	TGTGCCAGCAGTCCAGACAGTTTTTTTTACGCCGAATGGTCCCTTCCTGAAGCTTTCTTT
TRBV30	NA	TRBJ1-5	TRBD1	CAWSAGGTSQPQHF	TGTGCCTGGAGCGCAGGGGGCACAAGTCAGCCCCAGCATTTT
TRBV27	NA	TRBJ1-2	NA	CASSRLNFVNGYTF	TGTGCCAGCAGCCGATTAAACTTCGTCAATGGCTACACCTTC
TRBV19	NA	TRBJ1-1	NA	CASSLTPGTEAFF	TGTGCCAGTAGTTTAACACCGGGGACTGAAGCTTTCTTT
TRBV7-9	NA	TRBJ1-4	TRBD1	CASSQPWTGNEKLFF	TGTGCCAGCAGCCAGCCCTGGACAGGGAATGAAAAACTGTTTTTT
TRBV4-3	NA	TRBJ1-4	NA	CASSHVPFERNEKLFF	TGCGCCAGCAGCCATGTTCCGTTCGAGCGAAATGAAAAACTGTTTTTT
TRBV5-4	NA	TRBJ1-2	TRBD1	CASSFSGTGTYGYTF	TGTGCCAGCAGCTTTTCCGGGACAGGGACTTATGGCTACACCTTC
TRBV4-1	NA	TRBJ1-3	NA	CASSETRASGNTIYF	TGCGCCAGCTCTGAAACGAGGGCCTCTGGAAACACCATATATTTT
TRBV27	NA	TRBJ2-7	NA	CASSSSGGGTYEQYF	NA
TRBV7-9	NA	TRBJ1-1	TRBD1	CASSPRDRVAEAFF	TGTGCCAGCAGCCCCCGGGACAGGGTGGCTGAAGCTTTCTTT
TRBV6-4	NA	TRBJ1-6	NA	CASSEQGTSYNSPLHF	TGTGCCAGCAGTGAACAGGGAACATCCTATAATTCACCCCTCCACTTT
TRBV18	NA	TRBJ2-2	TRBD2	CASSLGEAGALGGELFF	TGTGCCAGCTCACTGGGCGAAGCGGGGGCCCTAGGCGGGGAGCTGTTTTTT
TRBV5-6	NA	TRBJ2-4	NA	CASSPQGIQNIQYF	TGTGCCAGCAGCCCCCAGGGTATTCAAAACATTCAGTACTTC
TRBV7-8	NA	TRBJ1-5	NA	CASSLGGLFNQPQHF	TGTGCCAGCAGCCTAGGAGGACTGTTCAATCAGCCCCAGCATTTT
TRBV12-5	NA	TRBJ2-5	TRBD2	CASEMASGGTNQETQYF	TGTGCTAGTGAGATGGCTAGCGGGGGAACTAACCAAGAGACCCAGTACTTC
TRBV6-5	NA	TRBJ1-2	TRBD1	CASSDRDYGYTF	TGTGCCAGCAGCGACAGGGACTATGGCTACACCTTC
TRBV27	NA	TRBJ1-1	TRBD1	CASRPGQLNTEAFF	TGTGCCAGCAGGCCGGGACAGTTGAACACTGAAGCTTTCTTT
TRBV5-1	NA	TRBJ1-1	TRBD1	CASSSRQGVNTEAFF	TGCGCCAGCAGCTCCCGACAGGGGGTGAACACTGAAGCTTTCTTT
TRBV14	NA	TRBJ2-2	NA	CASSQVEIRATGELFF	TGTGCCAGCAGCCAAGTCGAGATTCGTGCCACCGGGGAGCTGTTTTTT
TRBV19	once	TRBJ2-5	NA	CASKRAQGQETQYF	TGTGCCAGTAAGCGGGCCCAGGGACAAGAGACCCAGTACTTC
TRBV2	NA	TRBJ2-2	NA	CASSDTQGNTGELFF	TGTGCCAGCAGTGACACGCAGGGTAACACCGGGGAGCTGTTTTTT
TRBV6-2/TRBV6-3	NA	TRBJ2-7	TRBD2	CASSQDWASSGGDEQYF	TGTGCCAGCAGTCAAGACTGGGCTTCGAGCGGGGGCGACGAGCAGTACTTC
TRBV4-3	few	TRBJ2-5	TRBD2	CASSQARAGGRETQYF	TGCGCCAGCAGCCAAGCCAGAGCGGGGGGGCGAGAGACCCAGTACTTC
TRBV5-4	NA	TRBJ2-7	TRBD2	CASSPTSGVSYEQYF	TGTGCCAGCAGTCCCACTAGCGGTGTCTCCTACGAGCAGTACTTC
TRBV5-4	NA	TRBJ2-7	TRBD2	CASSPRGGPYEQYF	TGTGCCAGCAGCCCTCGGGGGGGCCCCTACGAGCAGTACTTC
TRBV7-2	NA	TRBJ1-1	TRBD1	CASSWGQGVAEAFF	TGTGCCAGCAGCTGGGGACAGGGAGTCGCTGAAGCTTTCTTT
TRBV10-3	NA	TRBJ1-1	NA	CAISQEGASEAFF	TGTGCCATCAGCCAGGAAGGGGCTTCTGAAGCTTTCTTT
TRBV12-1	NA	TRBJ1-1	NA	CASSRGRGWTEAFF	TGTGCCAGCAGCCGCGGGAGGGGTTGGACTGAAGCTTTCTTT
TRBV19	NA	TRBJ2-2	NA	CASSTQGRSGELFF	TGTGCCAGTAGTACCCAGGGGCGGAGCGGGGAGCTGTTTTTT
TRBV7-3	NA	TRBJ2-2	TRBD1	CASSPKGQGGTGELFF	TGTGCCAGCAGCCCAAAGGGACAGGGAGGGACCGGGGAGCTGTTTTTT
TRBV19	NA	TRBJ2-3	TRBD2	CASSIEKSAGGSTDTQYF	TGTGCCAGTAGTATCGAGAAGAGCGCGGGAGGTTCCACAGATACGCAGTATTTT
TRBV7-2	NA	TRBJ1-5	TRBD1	CASRPGQGGNQPQHF	TGTGCCAGCAGACCGGGACAGGGGGGGAATCAGCCCCAGCATTTT
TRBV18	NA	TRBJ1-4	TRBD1	CASSPIGTGDEKLFF	TGTGCCAGCTCACCAATCGGGACAGGTGATGAAAAACTGTTTTTT
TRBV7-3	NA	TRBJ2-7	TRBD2	CASSMGTSGVAEQYF	TGTGCCAGCAGCATGGGGACTAGCGGGGTAGCGGAGCAGTACTTC
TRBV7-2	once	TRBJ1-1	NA	CASSVSGQRNTEAFF	TGTGCCAGCAGCGTATCCGGACAGAGAAACACTGAAGCTTTCTTT
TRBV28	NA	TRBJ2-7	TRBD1	CASSYFGPGTGRWEQYF	TGTGCCAGCAGCTATTTCGGCCCCGGGACAGGGAGATGGGAGCAGTACTTC
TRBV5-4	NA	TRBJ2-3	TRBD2	CASSLGLAGDTDTQYF	TGTGCCAGCAGCCTTGGACTAGCGGGGGACACAGATACGCAGTATTTT
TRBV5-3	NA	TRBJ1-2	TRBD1	CARSHLNLNRGGNYGYTF	TGTGCCAGAAGCCATCTAAACCTCAACAGGGGGGGGAACTATGGCTACACCTTC
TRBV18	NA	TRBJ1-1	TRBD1	CASSQSTGENTEAFF	TGTGCCAGCTCGCAATCGACAGGGGAGAACACTGAAGCTTTCTTT
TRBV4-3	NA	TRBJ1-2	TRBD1	CASSLSPGQENYGYTF	TGCGCCAGCAGCCTTTCCCCGGGACAGGAAAACTATGGCTACACCTTC
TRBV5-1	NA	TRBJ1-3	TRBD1	CASSATGTGNTIYF	TGCGCCAGCAGCGCGACAGGGACTGGAAACACCATATATTTT
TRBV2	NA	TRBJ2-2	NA	CASSETAADTGELFF	TGTGCCAGCAGTGAAACAGCGGCTGACACCGGGGAGCTGTTTTTT
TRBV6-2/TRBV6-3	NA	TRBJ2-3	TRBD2	CASSGRGLAGGTDTQYF	TGTGCCAGCAGTGGGCGAGGACTAGCGGGGGGCACAGATACGCAGTATTTT
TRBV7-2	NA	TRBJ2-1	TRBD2	CASSPTSGGYNEQFF	TGTGCCAGCAGCCCTACGAGCGGGGGTTACAATGAGCAGTTCTTC
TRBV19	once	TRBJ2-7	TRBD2	CASQAVGLVDEQYF	TGTGCCAGTCAAGCCGTAGGACTAGTGGACGAGCAGTACTTC
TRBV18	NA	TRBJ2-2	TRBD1	CASSPRQGTNTGELFF	TGTGCCAGCTCGCCTCGACAGGGGACGAACACCGGGGAGCTGTTTTTT